This T cell receptor (beta chain) is drawn from a study of blood T cell repertoires in COVID-19. Original analysis: Nucleated cell counts were estimated from reference gene primer amplification. Method: immunoSEQ multiplex PCR; TCRdb's copy keeps in-frame clones and lacks some. Clone size and V and J calls were adopted from that table, with D and trimming inferred from the DNA. The sample comprises tens of thousands of clones, roughly 79% of which are singletons, and 2.5% to 3.5% rests with the top ten. The CDR3 spans 14 residues. J was trimmed by 7 bases and V by 5 bases; bases with no gene match: 5. Germline V gene lookup returns CDR1 LNHDA and CDR2 SQIVND (reference sequence).

The specimen was peripheral blood. This chain connects TRBV19 to TRBJ1-5; 10 bases are a match to TRBD1. This TCR came from a man in his fifties or sixties with acute or convalescent COVID-19. The CDR3 nucleotides are TGTGCCAGTAGTCCAGGGACAGGGGAACAGCCCCAGCATTTT. Protein: CASSPGTGEQPQHF.